This T cell receptor beta chain was captured in a study of blood T cells in healthy people across ages. The CDR3 runs 14 residues. Primed by a sample-barcoded 5' primer and a J-beta primer mix, a second PCR proceeded for roughly 6 to 12 cycles. TCRdb ran MiXCR on the 5' RACE reads and lists one entry per CDR3 protein. The sample shows 1 million to 1.2 million distinct CDR3 sequences, less than 45% of them seen only once. Study conclusions and caveats: Researchers said unsorted PBMCs prevented a conclusive naive versus antigen-experienced comparison. It was the long-lived donors that had more naive CD4+ cells and higher diversity than aged donors.

Only a few counts were recorded for this clonotype. Antigen specificity is unknown. Sequencing was done on a sample of blood. The J gene is TRBJ2-7, the V gene TRBV12-3 or TRBV12-4; 7 bases match TRBD2. The assigned J gene may be wrong: the sequence end matches TRBJ2-5 better. This clonotype originated in a man between 18 and 35 years old in good health. The CDR3 spells CASSDGGGQETQYF. In nucleotides, the CDR3 is TGTGCCAGCAGCGATGGGGGGGGCCAAGAGACCCAGTACTTC.